This T cell receptor beta chain was captured in a study of CD8+ T cells in alopecia areata. Broader study findings: Scalp lesions, especially in alopecia totalis/universalis, had higher clonality than normal scalp. Among the cells sequenced in scalp samples are also the resident alphabeta T cells of normal skin.

Sequencing relied on a cDNA template that was reverse transcribed from extracted RNA. Assay used: immunoSEQ multiplex PCR; TCRdb lists only in-frame clones, some missing. This table holds roughly 150,000 clones, around 55% found once. The sample holds many counts of this clone. Its target is not known. There are 17 residues in the CDR3. Germline CDR1 and CDR2: LGHNT and FRNRAP. The ends were cut back, 2 bases at V and 4 bases at J, with 20 bases in the middle. Collection of lesional scalp punch biopsies and peripheral blood was performed in alopecia areata patients. CD4+ and CD8+ T cells were sorted from PBMCs stained for CD3, CD4 and CD8.

The chain is built from TRBV12-5 and TRBJ1-2; no clear D. The clonotype comes from a human donor with alopecia areata. This sample comprised CD8+ T cells sorted from blood, obtained at week 0. As DNA, the CDR3 is TGTGCTAGTGGTTTGAGTACACAGAGGCGATCGATCTATGGCTACACCTTC. Translation gives CASGLSTQRRSIYGYTF.